This T cell receptor beta chain was sequenced during a study of CD8+CD57+ T cells in acquired aplastic anemia. Looking at the study overall: On average, sorted CD4+ and CD8+ cells gave roughly 3 ug of DNA. Whole-study findings and limits: Patients and controls shared around 30 CD8+ CDR3 sequences.

The use of genomic DNA as template underpinned the TCR beta VDJ and CDR3 profiling. TCRdb analysed the reads with MiXCR anew, one entry per CDR3 protein. Among roughly 160,000 distinct CDR3 sequences, 60% to 80% were seen once, and the ten largest hold under 60%. Germline trimming cut 10 bases from V and 2 bases from J; bases unmatched to any gene: 17. Germline V gene sequence: CDR1 ENHRY, CDR2 SYGVKD. The CDR3 loop spans 16 amino acids. As to this clonotype: Antigen specificity is unknown.

Only patients with CD8+CD57+ cell expansion on flow cytometry were chosen for sequencing. The chain recombines TRBV10-3 with TRBJ2-7; 7 nucleotides agree with TRBD1. This TCR was sampled from a human donor with aplastic anemia. Sequencing was carried out using sorted CD4+, CD8+, or CD8+CD57+ T cells (not recorded which) from PBMCs. The chain's CDR3 is CASIFEGQTYPYEQYF. The CDR3 region has the DNA TGTGCCAGCATATTCGAGGGACAGACATACCCCTACGAGCAGTACTTC.